This TCR beta chain was recovered during a study of human T cells and chemical hapten exposure. TCRdb passed the RACE reads through MiXCR, listing each CDR3 protein once. The sample lists 70,000 to 95,000 distinct CDR3 sequences; about 6.6% were seen once. V was shortened by 0 bases and J by 6 bases, with 10 bases between the two germline ends. Germline CDR1 SGHRS, CDR2 YFSETQ. The CDR3 covers 15 residues. Study outcomes and limitations: Patch test score was positively correlated with the counts of TCRs that had expanded at PT1. With regard to DPC sensitization, TCRs above 1 in 1000 frequency did not change.

Time point reported: patch test 2, 6 weeks after DPC sensitization. Noted treatment: therapeutic diphenylcyclopropenone sensitization with weekly scalp DPC. The table lists this clonotype with many counts. Its target is not known. The chain employs TRBV5-1 and TRBJ1-6; D call uncertain. The sequence derives from a woman aged 25 to 45 with alopecia areata. Some clones in this sample may be carry-over from other donors' samples. The material sequenced was whole blood, taken in connection with sensitization to the hapten diphenylcyclopropenone (DPC). CDR3 sequence: CASSLVREGNSPLHF. The CDR3 DNA sequence: TGCGCCAGCAGCTTGGTCCGGGAAGGTAATTCACCCCTCCACTTT.